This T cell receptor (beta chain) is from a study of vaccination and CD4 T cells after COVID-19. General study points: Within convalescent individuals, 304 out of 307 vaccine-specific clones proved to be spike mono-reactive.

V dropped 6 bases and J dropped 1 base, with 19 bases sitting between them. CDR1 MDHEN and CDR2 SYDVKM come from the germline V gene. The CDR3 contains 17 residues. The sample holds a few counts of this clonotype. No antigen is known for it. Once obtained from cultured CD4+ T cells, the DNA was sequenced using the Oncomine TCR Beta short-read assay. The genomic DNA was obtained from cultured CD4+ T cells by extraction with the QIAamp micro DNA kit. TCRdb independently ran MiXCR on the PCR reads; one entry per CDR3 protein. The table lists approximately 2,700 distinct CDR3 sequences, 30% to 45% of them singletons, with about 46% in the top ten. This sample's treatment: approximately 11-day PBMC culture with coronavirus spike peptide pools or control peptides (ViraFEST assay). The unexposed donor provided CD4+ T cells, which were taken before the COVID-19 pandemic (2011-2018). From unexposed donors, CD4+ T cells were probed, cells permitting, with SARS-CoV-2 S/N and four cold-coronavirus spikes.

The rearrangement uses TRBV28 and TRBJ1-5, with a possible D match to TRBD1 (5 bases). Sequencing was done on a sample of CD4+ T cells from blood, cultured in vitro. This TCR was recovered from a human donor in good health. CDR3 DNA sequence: TGTGCCAGCAGGGAAAATCGGGGGATGACGAGCAATCAGCCCCAGCATTTT. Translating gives CASRENRGMTSNQPQHF.